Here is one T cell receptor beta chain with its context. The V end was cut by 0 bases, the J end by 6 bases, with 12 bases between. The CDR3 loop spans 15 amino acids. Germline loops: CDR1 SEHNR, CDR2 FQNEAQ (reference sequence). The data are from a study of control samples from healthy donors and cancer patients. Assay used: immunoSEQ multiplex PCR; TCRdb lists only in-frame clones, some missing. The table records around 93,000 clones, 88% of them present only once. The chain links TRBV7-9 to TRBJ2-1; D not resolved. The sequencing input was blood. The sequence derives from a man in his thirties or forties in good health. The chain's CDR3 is CASSLAGSSGNEQFF. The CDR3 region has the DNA TGTGCCAGCAGCTTAGCAGGGTCTAGTGGCAATGAGCAGTTCTTC. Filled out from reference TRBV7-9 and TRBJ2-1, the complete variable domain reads DTGVSQNPRHKITKRGQNVTFRCDPISEHNRLYWYRQTLGQGPEFLTYFQNEAQLEKSRLLSDRFSAERPKGSFSTLEIQRTEQGDSAMYLCASSLAGSSGNEQFFGPGTRLTVL.